Here is one T cell receptor beta chain with its context. This entry comes from a study of blood T cell repertoires in COVID-19. Across the study: T cells, B-cell-depleted T cells, or PBMCs provided the cDNA or gDNA that served as material.

Data came from immunoSEQ multiplex PCR; TCRdb stores just in-frame clones and leaves some out. The table shows roughly 280,000 clones, with around nine tenths occurring only once. This CDR3 comprises 19 residues. CDR1 LGHDT and CDR2 YNNKEL come from the germline V gene (reference sequence). V lost 1 base to trimming and J lost 4 bases; unmatched junction nucleotides: 16. The chain has TRBV3-1 (or the pseudogene TRBV3-2) and TRBJ1-1, with TRBD1 matching 9 bases. This clonotype originated in a woman between 25 and 40 years old with COVID-19, enrolled during active disease. The specimen was peripheral blood. CDR3 in DNA: TGTGCCAGCAGCCAAGTGGTTTGGGACAGGGACGGTCGGGGCACTGAAGCTTTCTTT. The encoded protein is CASSQVVWDRDGRGTEAFF.